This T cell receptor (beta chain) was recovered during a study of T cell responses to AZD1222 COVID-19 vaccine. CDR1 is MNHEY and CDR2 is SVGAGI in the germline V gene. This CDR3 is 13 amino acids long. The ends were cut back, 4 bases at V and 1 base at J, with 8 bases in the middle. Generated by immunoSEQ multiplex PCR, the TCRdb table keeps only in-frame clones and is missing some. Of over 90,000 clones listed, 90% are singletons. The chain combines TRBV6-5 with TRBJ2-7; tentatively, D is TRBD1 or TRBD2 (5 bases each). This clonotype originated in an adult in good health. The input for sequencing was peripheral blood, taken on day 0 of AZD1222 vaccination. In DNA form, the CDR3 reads TGTGCCAGCAGTTTTGGGGGTTCCTACGAGCAGTACTTC. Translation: CASSFGGSYEQYF.